A selection of T cell receptor beta chains follows, all from one sample in a study of blood T cells in healthy people across ages. TCRdb re-analysed the 5' RACE reads in MiXCR, keeping a single row per CDR3 protein. The sample has about 1.4 million distinct CDR3 sequences; approximately 59% are singletons. Sequenced material: blood. These receptor sequences come from a man between 18 and 29 years old in good health. Both conserved end residues are part of each CDR3. The order of the fields is J gene, D gene, V gene, clone size, CDR3 protein, CDR3 DNA. D genes are given only for firm matches. Clone sizes are given selectively: once, few, many, or a class where the clone is expanded.

J gene: TRBJ1-4; D gene: .; V gene: TRBV4-1; clone size: .; CDR3 protein: CASSQEGLAFNEKLFF; CDR3 DNA: TGCGCCAGCAGCCAAGAAGGTCTAGCCTTTAATGAAAAACTGTTTTTT
J gene: TRBJ2-7; D gene: .; V gene: TRBV12-3/TRBV12-4; clone size: .; CDR3 protein: CASSLGSKPNEQYF; CDR3 DNA: TGTGCCAGCAGTTTAGGTAGTAAACCGAACGAGCAGTACTTC
J gene: TRBJ1-2; D gene: .; V gene: TRBV21-1; clone size: .; CDR3 protein: CASSKVGGQIGYTF; CDR3 DNA: TGTGCCAGCAGCAAAGTCGGGGGACAGATAGGCTACACCTTC
J gene: TRBJ2-1; D gene: .; V gene: TRBV29-1; clone size: .; CDR3 protein: CSVEYEGDEQFF; CDR3 DNA: TGCAGCGTTGAGTATGAGGGCGATGAGCAGTTCTTC
J gene: TRBJ2-1; D gene: .; V gene: TRBV4-1; clone size: .; CDR3 protein: CASSQVYLALNEQFF; CDR3 DNA: TGCGCCAGCAGCCAAGTCTATCTAGCCCTCAATGAGCAGTTCTTC
J gene: TRBJ2-7; D gene: .; V gene: TRBV12-3/TRBV12-4; clone size: .; CDR3 protein: CASSLATGTGFYEQYF; CDR3 DNA: TGTGCCAGCAGTTTAGCGACCGGGACGGGATTCTACGAGCAGTACTTC
J gene: TRBJ2-4; D gene: .; V gene: TRBV2; clone size: .; CDR3 protein: CASSDRTLAKNIQYF; CDR3 DNA: TGTGCCAGCAGTGACCGGACACTAGCCAAAAACATTCAGTACTTC
J gene: TRBJ1-2; D gene: TRBD1; V gene: TRBV7-9; clone size: few; CDR3 protein: CASSLGGQGSSGYTF; CDR3 DNA: TGTGCCAGCAGCTTAGGGGGACAGGGGAGCAGTGGCTACACCTTC
J gene: TRBJ2-1; D gene: .; V gene: TRBV4-3; clone size: .; CDR3 protein: CASSQEQTVLREQFF; CDR3 DNA: TGCGCCAGCAGCCAAGAGCAAACGGTGCTGCGTGAGCAGTTCTTC
J gene: TRBJ2-2; D gene: TRBD2; V gene: TRBV7-9; clone size: .; CDR3 protein: CASSLAGGPTGELYF; CDR3 DNA: TGTGCCAGCAGCCTAGCGGGAGGGCCTACCGGGGAGCTGTATTTT
J gene: TRBJ1-2; D gene: TRBD1; V gene: TRBV7-2; clone size: few; CDR3 protein: CASSLGPDRGLYGYTF; CDR3 DNA: TGTGCCAGCAGCTTAGGCCCGGACAGGGGGCTCTATGGCTACACCTTC
J gene: TRBJ2-3; D gene: .; V gene: TRBV5-4; clone size: few; CDR3 protein: CASSLGHTTDTQYF; CDR3 DNA: TGTGCCAGCAGCCTCGGGCACACCACAGATACGCAGTATTTT
J gene: TRBJ1-1; D gene: .; V gene: TRBV29-1; clone size: .; CDR3 protein: CSVAPGPGMAFF; CDR3 DNA: TGCAGCGTTGCCCCGGGGCCGGGGATGGCTTTCTTT
J gene: TRBJ2-7; D gene: .; V gene: TRBV29-1; clone size: .; CDR3 protein: CSVSGVTVLYEQYF; CDR3 DNA: TGCAGCGTTTCGGGGGTCACGGTCCTCTACGAGCAGTACTTC
J gene: TRBJ2-5; D gene: TRBD2; V gene: TRBV4-3; clone size: .; CDR3 protein: CASSHRAGQEAQYF; CDR3 DNA: TGCGCCAGCAGCCATCGAGCGGGGCAAGAGGCCCAGTACTTC
J gene: TRBJ2-7; D gene: .; V gene: TRBV7-9; clone size: once; CDR3 protein: CASSSGDSSTYEQYF; CDR3 DNA: TGTGCCAGCAGCAGCGGGGACAGCTCTACCTACGAGCAGTACTTC
J gene: TRBJ2-5; D gene: .; V gene: TRBV6-2/TRBV6-3; clone size: .; CDR3 protein: CASSYSDDETQYF; CDR3 DNA: TGTGCCAGCAGTTACTCGGATGATGAGACCCAGTACTTC
J gene: TRBJ2-5; D gene: .; V gene: TRBV4-3; clone size: few; CDR3 protein: CASSQDFKGLETQYF; CDR3 DNA: TGCGCCAGCAGCCAAGACTTCAAGGGGCTAGAGACCCAGTACTTC
J gene: TRBJ2-7; D gene: TRBD1; V gene: TRBV27; clone size: few; CDR3 protein: CASSTPGQGAPYEQYF; CDR3 DNA: TGTGCCAGCAGTACACCGGGACAGGGAGCTCCCTACGAGCAGTACTTC
J gene: TRBJ1-1; D gene: .; V gene: TRBV24-1; clone size: few; CDR3 protein: CATSSQGPVTEAFF; CDR3 DNA: TGTGCCACCAGCTCCCAGGGGCCCGTCACTGAAGCTTTCTTT
J gene: TRBJ1-2; D gene: .; V gene: TRBV20-1; clone size: .; CDR3 protein: CSATEEGGYTF; CDR3 DNA: TGCAGTGCTACCGAGGAGGGTGGCTACACCTTC
J gene: TRBJ1-5; D gene: .; V gene: TRBV10-3; clone size: .; CDR3 protein: CAIGNQPQHF; CDR3 DNA: TGTGCCATAGGCAATCAGCCCCAGCATTTT
J gene: TRBJ2-7; D gene: TRBD1; V gene: TRBV11-2; clone size: .; CDR3 protein: CASSPRGSQGPISYEQYF; CDR3 DNA: TGTGCCAGCAGCCCCCGTGGGTCACAGGGGCCGATCTCCTACGAGCAGTACTTC
J gene: TRBJ2-7; D gene: .; V gene: TRBV2; clone size: few; CDR3 protein: CASSDWVSYEQYF; CDR3 DNA: TGTGCCAGCAGTGACTGGGTCTCCTACGAGCAGTACTTC
J gene: TRBJ2-5; D gene: .; V gene: TRBV28; clone size: .; CDR3 protein: CASKGEMQTQYF; CDR3 DNA: TGTGCCAGCAAGGGGGAGATGCAGACCCAGTACTTC
J gene: TRBJ2-5; D gene: TRBD1; V gene: TRBV6-5; clone size: .; CDR3 protein: CASSQTGGIRQYF; CDR3 DNA: TGTGCCAGCAGCCAGACAGGGGGCATCAGGCAGTACTTC
J gene: TRBJ2-3; D gene: TRBD2; V gene: TRBV7-8; clone size: .; CDR3 protein: CASSFLLAGPTDTQYF; CDR3 DNA: TGTGCCAGCAGCTTCTTACTAGCGGGCCCCACAGATACGCAGTATTTT
J gene: TRBJ2-7; D gene: .; V gene: TRBV20-1; clone size: few; CDR3 protein: CSAADGGYEQYF; CDR3 DNA: TGCAGTGCCGCGGACGGAGGATACGAGCAGTACTTC
J gene: TRBJ1-2; D gene: TRBD1; V gene: TRBV27; clone size: .; CDR3 protein: CASSPTGYSGYTF; CDR3 DNA: TGTGCCAGCAGCCCGACAGGGTATAGTGGCTACACCTTC
J gene: TRBJ2-3; D gene: .; V gene: TRBV12-3/TRBV12-4; clone size: few; CDR3 protein: CASSQSEISTDTQYF; CDR3 DNA: TGTGCCAGCAGTCAATCAGAGATTAGCACAGATACGCAGTATTTT
J gene: TRBJ1-2; D gene: .; V gene: TRBV20-1; clone size: .; CDR3 protein: CSADPGSFPSYYGYTF; CDR3 DNA: TGCAGTGCCGATCCAGGGTCTTTCCCCTCGTACTATGGCTACACCTTC
J gene: TRBJ1-1; D gene: .; V gene: TRBV20-1; clone size: .; CDR3 protein: CSAYPGRGNTEAFF; CDR3 DNA: TGCAGTGCTTATCCGGGACGGGGGAACACTGAAGCTTTCTTT
J gene: TRBJ1-1; D gene: .; V gene: TRBV10-3; clone size: once; CDR3 protein: CAISDPEFEAFF; CDR3 DNA: TGTGCCATCAGTGACCCGGAATTTGAAGCTTTCTTT
J gene: TRBJ1-5; D gene: .; V gene: TRBV20-1; clone size: .; CDR3 protein: CSASGKTNQPQHF; CDR3 DNA: TGCAGTGCATCCGGTAAGACAAATCAGCCCCAGCATTTT
J gene: TRBJ1-6; D gene: TRBD1; V gene: TRBV27; clone size: few; CDR3 protein: CASSRQGEGSPLHF; CDR3 DNA: TGTGCCAGCAGCCGACAGGGCGAGGGTTCACCCCTCCACTTT
J gene: TRBJ2-5; D gene: .; V gene: TRBV12-3/TRBV12-4; clone size: .; CDR3 protein: CASSLEGQTQYF; CDR3 DNA: TGTGCCAGCAGTTTAGAGGGGCAGACCCAGTACTTC
J gene: TRBJ2-1; D gene: .; V gene: TRBV29-1; clone size: few; CDR3 protein: CSVPSSAFSSSYNEQFF; CDR3 DNA: TGCAGCGTTCCAAGCTCGGCATTTAGTAGCTCCTACAATGAGCAGTTCTTC
J gene: TRBJ2-3; D gene: TRBD1; V gene: TRBV7-9; clone size: .; CDR3 protein: CANTASRQGPDTQYF; CDR3 DNA: TGTGCCAACACCGCTAGTAGACAGGGACCAGATACGCAGTATTTT
J gene: TRBJ2-4; D gene: .; V gene: TRBV7-2; clone size: .; CDR3 protein: CASSLARGGLGEQYF; CDR3 DNA: TGTGCCAGCAGCTTAGCGCGGGGCGGCCTAGGGGAGCAGTACTTC
J gene: TRBJ2-7; D gene: .; V gene: TRBV4-3; clone size: few; CDR3 protein: CASSQDLGRPLYEQYF; CDR3 DNA: TGCGCCAGCAGCCAAGATTTGGGACGTCCTCTCTACGAGCAGTACTTC
J gene: TRBJ2-1; D gene: TRBD1; V gene: TRBV7-9; clone size: few; CDR3 protein: CASMREDRANGEQFF; CDR3 DNA: TGTGCCAGCATGAGGGAGGACAGGGCTAACGGTGAGCAGTTCTTC
J gene: TRBJ2-5; D gene: .; V gene: TRBV25-1; clone size: once; CDR3 protein: CASSELLGPQEQYF; CDR3 DNA: TGTGCCAGCAGTGAATTGCTTGGACCCCAGGAGCAGTACTTC